These 25 T cell receptor beta chains share one sample of origin, sequenced in a study of T cell repertoires in cytomegalovirus infection. From the reads, TCRdb called clonotypes with MiXCR, one entry per CDR3 protein. The sample includes around 280,000 distinct CDR3 sequences, about a tenth of them seen just once. What was sequenced was PBMCs. The receptors come from a human donor in good health (CMV status not recorded). Some clones in this sample may be carry-over from other donors' samples.

This clonotype was recorded many times. The chain uses TRBV10-3 and TRBJ2-3, with 9 bases identical to TRBD1. In germline, CDR1 is ENHRY, CDR2 SYGVKD. With 8 bases clipped from V and 9 bases from J, the junction kept 6 bases outside the gene matches. The CDR3 sequence is 12 residues long. DNA of the CDR3: TGTGCCATCGAGGGACAGGGTCCAACGCAGTATTTT. This gives the protein CAIEGQGPTQYF.

This chain joins TRBV12-3 or TRBV12-4 and TRBJ2-1; possibly TRBD1 for D (5 bases). The V end was cut by 3 bases, the J end by 8 bases, with 23 bases between. CDR3 length: 17 residues. DNA of the CDR3: TGTGCCAGCAGTTTTGGTGAGGTGCAGGGCTCTCGGGATGAGCAGTTCTTC. Protein sequence: CASSFGEVQGSRDEQFF.

This clonotype was seen repeatedly, ten times or more. V usage is TRBV6-2 or TRBV6-3 and J usage is TRBJ1-5; D may be TRBD1 (5 bases). The CDR3 length is 15 residues. Germline V gene lookup returns CDR1 MNHEY and CDR2 SVGEGT. Trimming took 2 bases from V and 4 from J, leaving 12 bases between them. This chain's CDR3 is CASSYAGDRNQPQHF. DNA of the CDR3: TGTGCCAGCAGTTACGCGGGGGATCGGAATCAGCCCCAGCATTTT.

As for this clonotype: A much larger clone differs by one base, so this may be a read error. The chain employs TRBV29-1 and TRBJ2-1, with D possibly matching TRBD1 (7 bases). V lost 8 bases and J lost 3, with 14 bases in between. From germline, CDR1 is SQVTM and CDR2 ANQGSEA. This CDR3 is built from 13 residues. CDR3 nucleotides: TGCAGCACTCGCAGGGGGGTCTACAATGAGCAGTTCTTC. It encodes CSTRRGVYNEQFF.

This clonotype was counted at least ten times. V is TRBV7-8 and J is TRBJ1-1; possible D gene TRBD1, 6 bases. Per the germline V gene, CDR1 is SGHVS and CDR2 is FQNEAQ. Trimming removed 5 bases from V and 1 base from J, with 8 bases in between. The CDR3 consists of 13 residues. CDR3 DNA: TGTGCCAGCAGCATGACAGGGAACACTGAAGCTTTCTTT. As protein: CASSMTGNTEAFF.

This clonotype was recorded a few times. The CDR3 protein is CASTFTRNEQFF. In DNA, the CDR3 is TGTGCCAGCACCTTTACCCGAAATGAGCAGTTCTTC. This sequence joins TRBV12-3 or TRBV12-4 and TRBJ2-1; no reliable D call. Trimming pared 7 bases from V and 7 bases from J, leaving 11 bases between. This CDR3 spans 12 amino acids.

The table lists this clonotype with many counts. The rearrangement links TRBV7-2 to TRBJ2-3; tentatively, D is TRBD1 (6 bases). With 4 bases removed from V and 2 bases from J, the gap between germline ends came to 13 bases. Germline V lookup: CDR1 SGHTA, CDR2 FQGNSA. CDR3 length: 15 residues. For the CDR3, the DNA is TGTGCCAGCAGCTCTAACAGGGAGATCACAGATACGCAGTATTTT. It yields the protein CASSSNREITDTQYF.

This clonotype was counted ten times or more. The chain uses TRBV15 and TRBJ2-1; 12 bases agree with TRBD2. The trim removed 0 bases at V and 7 bases at J, leaving 7 bases unmatched. The germline CDR1 and CDR2 sequences are LNHNV and YYDKDF (reference sequence). There are 17 residues in the CDR3. CDR3 sequence: CATSRESSGGASNEQFF. CDR3 coding DNA: TGTGCCACCAGCAGAGAATCTAGCGGGGGGGCGAGTAATGAGCAGTTCTTC.

This sequence joins TRBV29-1 and TRBJ2-2; D gene unclear. Germline CDR1 is SQVTM and CDR2 is ANQGSEA. CDR3 length: 10 residues. DNA for the CDR3: TGCGGAGAAAACACCGGGGAGCTGTTTTTT. This codes for CGENTGELFF.

This clonotype has a count of ten or more. V gene TRBV20-1 combines with J gene TRBJ2-1; TRBD2 agrees at 9 bases. This CDR3 has 17 residues. Germline trimming cut 3 bases from V and 4 bases from J; bases unmatched to any gene: 13. CDR1 is DFQATT, CDR2 SNEGSKA, per germline (reference sequence). The CDR3 region is CSASRVAGASVYNEQFF. The CDR3 DNA is TGCAGTGCTAGTAGAGTAGCGGGGGCCTCCGTTTACAATGAGCAGTTCTTC.

This clonotype has at least ten counts. J is TRBJ2-5 and V is TRBV6-2 or TRBV6-3; TRBD1 agrees at 9 bases. The CDR3 is 15 residues long. In germline, CDR1 is MNHEY, CDR2 SVGEGT. V lost 6 bases and J lost 5; bases outside the gene matches: 10. The CDR3 nucleotides read TGTGCCAGCAGCCTCGGACAGGGGCGGTCGGAGACCCAGTACTTC. Amino acids: CASSLGQGRSETQYF.

This clonotype was recorded a few times. The chain uses TRBV4-2 and TRBJ2-1; D gene ambiguous. The ends were cut back, 0 bases at V and 2 bases at J, with 8 bases in the middle. Germline V gives CDR1 LGHNA, CDR2 YNFKEQ. The CDR3 is 15 amino acids. Written as DNA, the CDR3 is TGTGCCAGCAGCCAAGACGGGCGTGCCTACAATGAGCAGTTCTTC. This translates into CASSQDGRAYNEQFF.

This clonotype was seen only a few times. The V call is TRBV2, the J call TRBJ2-7, with a tentative D call TRBD2 (5 bases). V dropped 2 bases and J dropped 4 bases, with 9 bases sitting between them. Germline CDR1 reads SNHLY; CDR2 reads FYNNEI. CDR3 length equals 13 residues. The CDR3: CASSEWRAYEQYV. CDR3 in DNA: TGTGCCAGCAGTGAATGGCGGGCGTACGAGCAGTACGTC.

Note on this clonotype: One end of the junction varies from germline; a read error may be responsible. The chain couples TRBV4-1 to TRBJ1-2; weak D call: TRBD1 (6 bases). The CDR3 runs 16 residues. CDR1 is MGHRA and CDR2 is YSYEKL in the germline V gene. The DNA for the CDR3 is TGCACCAGCAGCCAAGACGCAGGGGCCACTAACTATGGCTACACCTTC. It encodes CTSSQDAGATNYGYTF.

This clonotype was observed a handful of times. The chain joins TRBV20-1 to TRBJ2-3, with 11 bases that match TRBD2. V was pared by 0 bases and J by 4 bases, with 3 bases of the junction left unmatched. Germline V gives CDR1 DFQATT, CDR2 SNEGSKA (reference sequence). The CDR3 runs 15 residues. The DNA of the CDR3 is TGCAGTGCTAGAGATAGCGGGGGGGCCTCAGATACGCAGTATTTT. Protein sequence: CSARDSGGASDTQYF.

This clonotype was found many times. This chain joins TRBV7-9 and TRBJ2-2, with TRBD1 matching over 7 bases. The CDR3 covers 15 residues. Germline CDR1 SEHNR, CDR2 FQNEAQ (reference sequence). J lost 5 bases, V lost 5 bases, and 8 bases had no gene match. CDR3 sequence reads: CASSRGQVGTGELFF. In DNA, the CDR3 is TGTGCCAGCAGCCGCGGACAGGTCGGAACCGGGGAGCTGTTTTTT.

This sequence joins TRBV2 and TRBJ2-3; D may correspond to TRBD1 or TRBD2 (5 bases each). Germline CDR1 is SNHLY and CDR2 is FYNNEI. V was pared by 6 bases and J by 2 bases, with 12 bases between. The CDR3 loop spans 14 amino acids. The CDR3 protein is CASRRDQHTDTQYF. In DNA form, the CDR3 reads TGTGCCAGCAGAAGGGACCAACACACAGATACGCAGTATTTT.

This clonotype was observed at least ten times. The chain joins TRBV7-9 to TRBJ2-7; D is ambiguous. Trimming took off 3 bases at V and 6 bases at J, with 6 bases between the two ends. In germline, CDR1 is SEHNR, CDR2 FQNEAQ (reference sequence). The CDR3 sequence is 11 residues long. The CDR3 region has the DNA TGTGCCAGCAGCTTCTTTGGCGAGCAGTACTTC. Translation: CASSFFGEQYF.

V is TRBV2 and J is TRBJ1-1, with D possibly TRBD1 on 5 matching bases. The CDR3 totals 12 residues. CDR1 SNHLY and CDR2 FYNNEI come from the germline V gene. The germline V and J ends were trimmed by 8 bases and 6 bases, with 13 bases remaining between them. The CDR3 region is CASLQGVAEAFF. As DNA, the CDR3 is TGTGCCAGCCTTCAGGGAGTGGCTGAAGCTTTCTTT.

This clonotype was recorded a few times. The V and J genes are TRBV5-1 and TRBJ1-2; possible D gene TRBD1, 6 bases. V lost 4 bases to trimming and J lost 0 bases, with 13 bases between them. Germline-derived CDR1 and CDR2 are SGHRS and YFSETQ. The CDR3 covers 15 residues. This CDR3 is CASSTQQGANYGYTF. In DNA form, the CDR3 reads TGCGCCAGCAGCACCCAACAGGGAGCTAACTATGGCTACACCTTC.

CDR3 DNA sequence: TGTGCCAGCAGTCCCGGACAAGCAAAGGTCTACGAGCAGTACGTC. Its translation is CASSPGQAKVYEQYV. The chain combines TRBV6-2 or TRBV6-3 with TRBJ2-7; D is possibly TRBD1 (5 bases). In germline, CDR1 is MNHEY, CDR2 SVGEGT. The CDR3 runs to 15 residues. Between the trimmed V and J ends, which lost 5 bases and 3 bases, there was a span of 17 bases.

This clonotype was recorded many times. This sequence joins TRBV2 and TRBJ1-1; the D is unclear. Trimming removed 3 bases from V and 5 bases from J, with 16 bases in between. CDR3 size: 15 residues. CDR1 and CDR2 (germline): SNHLY, FYNNEI. The CDR3 loop is CASSEGNSVRTEAFF. DNA for the CDR3: TGTGCCAGCAGTGAGGGAAATTCAGTGAGAACTGAAGCTTTCTTT.

This clonotype appeared many times. The chain carries TRBV28 and TRBJ1-3; TRBD1 is a possible D gene (6 bases). CDR1 MDHEN and CDR2 SYDVKM come from the germline V gene. V lost 6 bases and J lost 2, with 14 bases in between. The CDR3 is made up of 15 amino acids. The CDR3 DNA is TGTGCCAGCAGCTTCTCAGGGGCCACTGGAAACACCATATATTTT. As protein: CASSFSGATGNTIYF. Supplemented by reference TRBV28 and TRBJ1-3, the full variable domain reads DVKVTQSSRYLVKRTGEKVFLECVQDMDHENMFWYRQDPGLGLRLIYFSYDVKMKEKGDIPEGYSVSREKKERFSLILESASTNQTSMYLCASSFSGATGNTIYFGEGSWLTVV.

A note on this clonotype: Being one base from a much bigger clone, this may be a read error. The chain links TRBV14 to TRBJ2-2; D may be TRBD1 (5 bases). The V end lost 6 bases, the J end lost 5 bases, and 13 bases lay between the germline ends. The CDR3 contains 14 residues. The V gene's germline CDR1 is SGHDN and CDR2 FVKESK. This chain's CDR3 is CASSWQGGTGELFF. The CDR3 DNA reads TGTGCCAGCAGTTGGCAGGGCGGTACCGGGGAGCTGTTTTTT. The whole variable domain, filled in from reference TRBV14 and TRBJ2-2, reads EAGVTQFPSHSVIEKGQTVTLRCDPISGHDNLYWYRRVMGKEIKFLLHFVKESKQDESGMPNNRFLAERTGGTYSTLKVQPAELEDSGVYFCASSWQGGTGELFFGEGSRLTVL.

A single count supports this clonotype. This sequence may be a read error, since a much larger clone differs from it by one base. The chain employs TRBV28 and TRBJ1-1, with 8 bases lining up with TRBD1. CDR3 length: 14 residues. The V and J ends lost 11 bases and 3 bases, in that order; junction bases with no gene match: 11. CDR1 and CDR2 (germline): MDHEN, SYDVKM. The CDR3 region is CARNTGQEYTEAFF. The DNA for the CDR3 is TGTGCCCGCAATACGGGACAGGAGTACACTGAAGCTTTCTTT.